This T cell receptor beta chain was sequenced in a study of blood T cell repertoires in COVID-19. The data were produced by immunoSEQ multiplex PCR, yet TCRdb's version contains in-frame clones alone and is incomplete. This table holds approximately 130,000 clones, approximately 86% found once. Participant age was roughly 18 to 89 years, and participants resided in 25 or so US areas. This sequence originates from a woman aged 50 to 65 who had recovered from COVID-19. Sequencing was done on a sample of PBMCs or T cells enriched from blood (not recorded which).

In DNA, the CDR3 is TGCGCCAGCAGCTTGGTTCGGGGGGGCCGAGAGACCCAGTACTTC. Its protein product is CASSLVRGGRETQYF. This rearrangement joins TRBV5-1 to TRBJ2-5, with TRBD2 matching 8 bases. Germline trimming cut 0 bases from V and 4 bases from J; bases unmatched to any gene: 5. Per germline, CDR1 SGHRS and CDR2 YFSETQ. The CDR3 runs to 15 residues.